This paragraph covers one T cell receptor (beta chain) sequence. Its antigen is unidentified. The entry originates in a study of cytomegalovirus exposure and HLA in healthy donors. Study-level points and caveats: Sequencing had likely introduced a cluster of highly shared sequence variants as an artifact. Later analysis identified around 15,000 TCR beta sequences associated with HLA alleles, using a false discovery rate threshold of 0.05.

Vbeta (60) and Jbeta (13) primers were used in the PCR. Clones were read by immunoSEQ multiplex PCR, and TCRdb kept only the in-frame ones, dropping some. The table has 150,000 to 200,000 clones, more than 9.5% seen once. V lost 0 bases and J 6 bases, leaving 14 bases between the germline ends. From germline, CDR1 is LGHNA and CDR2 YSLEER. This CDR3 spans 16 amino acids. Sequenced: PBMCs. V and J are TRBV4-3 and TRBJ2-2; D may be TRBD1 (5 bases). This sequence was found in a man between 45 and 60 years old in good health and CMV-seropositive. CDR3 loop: CASSQEWTQGSGELFF. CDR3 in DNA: TGCGCCAGCAGCCAAGAATGGACCCAGGGTTCCGGGGAGCTGTTTTTT.